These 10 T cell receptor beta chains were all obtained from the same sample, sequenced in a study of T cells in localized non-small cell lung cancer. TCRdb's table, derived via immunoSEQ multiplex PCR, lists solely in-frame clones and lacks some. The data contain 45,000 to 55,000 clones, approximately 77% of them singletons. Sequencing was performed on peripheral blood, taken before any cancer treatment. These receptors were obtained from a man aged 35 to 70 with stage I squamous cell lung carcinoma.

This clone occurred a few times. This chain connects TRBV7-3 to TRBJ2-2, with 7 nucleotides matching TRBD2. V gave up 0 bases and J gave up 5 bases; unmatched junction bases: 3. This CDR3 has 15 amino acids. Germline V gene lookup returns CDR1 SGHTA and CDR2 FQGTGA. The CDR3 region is CASSLTSGYTGELFF. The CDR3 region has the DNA TGTGCCAGCAGCTTAACTAGCGGGTATACCGGGGAGCTGTTTTTT.

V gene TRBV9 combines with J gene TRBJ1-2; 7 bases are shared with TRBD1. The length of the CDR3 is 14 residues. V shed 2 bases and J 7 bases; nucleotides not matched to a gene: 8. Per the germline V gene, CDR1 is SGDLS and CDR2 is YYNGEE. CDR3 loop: CASSVQGGSLGYTF. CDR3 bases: TGTGCCAGCAGCGTCCAGGGGGGATCGCTTGGCTACACCTTC.

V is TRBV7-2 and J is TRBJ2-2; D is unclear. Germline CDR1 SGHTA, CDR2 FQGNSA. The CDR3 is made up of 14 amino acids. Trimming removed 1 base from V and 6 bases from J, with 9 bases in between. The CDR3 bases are TGTGCCAGCAGCTTAGTTAAAGGGTCCGGGGAGCTGTTTTTT. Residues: CASSLVKGSGELFF.

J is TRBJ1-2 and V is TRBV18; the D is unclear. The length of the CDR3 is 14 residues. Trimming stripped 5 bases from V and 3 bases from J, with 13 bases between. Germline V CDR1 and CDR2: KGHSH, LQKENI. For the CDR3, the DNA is TGTGCCAGCTCAGCTTCCGGTTTGGACTATGGCTACACCTTC. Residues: CASSASGLDYGYTF.

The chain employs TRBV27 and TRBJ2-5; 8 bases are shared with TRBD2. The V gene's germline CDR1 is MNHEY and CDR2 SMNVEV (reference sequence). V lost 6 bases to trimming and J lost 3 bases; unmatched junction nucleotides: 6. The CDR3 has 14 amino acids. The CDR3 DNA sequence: TGTGCCAGCAGGAGTAGCGGGGCCAAAGAGACCCAGTACTTC. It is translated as CASRSSGAKETQYF.

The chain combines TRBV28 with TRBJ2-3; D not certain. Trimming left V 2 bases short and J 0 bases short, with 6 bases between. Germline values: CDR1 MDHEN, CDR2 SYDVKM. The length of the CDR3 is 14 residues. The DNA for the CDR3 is TGTGCCAGCAGTTTACCGGGTAGCACAGATACGCAGTATTTT. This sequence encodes CASSLPGSTDTQYF.

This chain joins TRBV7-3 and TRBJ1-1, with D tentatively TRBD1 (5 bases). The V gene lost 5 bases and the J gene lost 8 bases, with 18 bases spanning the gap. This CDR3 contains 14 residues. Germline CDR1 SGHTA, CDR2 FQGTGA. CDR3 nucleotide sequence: TGTGCCAGCAGCCCTTACACAGGCCACAACGAAGCTTTCTTT. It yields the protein CASSPYTGHNEAFF.

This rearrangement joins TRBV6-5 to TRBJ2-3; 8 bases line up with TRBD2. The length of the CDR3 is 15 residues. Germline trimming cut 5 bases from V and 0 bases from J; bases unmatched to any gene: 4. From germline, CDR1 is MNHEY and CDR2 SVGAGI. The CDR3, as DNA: TGTGCCAGCAGTCAAAAGCGGGAGAGCACAGATACGCAGTATTTT. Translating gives CASSQKRESTDTQYF.

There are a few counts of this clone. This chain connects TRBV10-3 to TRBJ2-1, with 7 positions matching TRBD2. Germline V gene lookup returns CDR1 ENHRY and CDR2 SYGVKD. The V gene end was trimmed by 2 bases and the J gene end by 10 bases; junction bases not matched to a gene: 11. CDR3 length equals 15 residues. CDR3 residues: CAISEASWGGKEQFF. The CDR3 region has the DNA TGTGCCATCAGTGAGGCCTCGTGGGGGGGGAAGGAGCAGTTCTTC.

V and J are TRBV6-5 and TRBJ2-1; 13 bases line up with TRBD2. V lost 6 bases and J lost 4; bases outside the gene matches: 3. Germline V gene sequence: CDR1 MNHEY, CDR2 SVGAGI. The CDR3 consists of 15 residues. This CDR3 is CASSQGLAGYNEQFF. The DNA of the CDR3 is TGTGCCAGCAGCCAGGGACTAGCGGGGTACAATGAGCAGTTCTTC.